This T cell receptor (beta chain) is drawn from a study of blood T cell repertoires in COVID-19 (dated by TCRdb to 2019 to 2021). For the wider study: Samples from collaborators originated in the United States, Italy and Spain and spanned both the acute and convalescent phases of COVID-19. A de-identified subject ID, COVID-19 status, age in years and sex were almost always included in the sample metadata. A freely available public database, intended as a resource for researchers studying the immune response to SARS-CoV-2, is where the repertoires were released. The samples were drawn from two sources: the first 160 participants of the ongoing ImmuneRACE study, and over 950 subjects contributed by 6 global collaborators. The prospective study material was composed of cDNA or gDNA derived from T cells, B-cell-depleted T cells, or PBMCs. HLA class I and class II types, where available, came from metadata supplied by the sample provider rather than from assay-based typing. The dataset comprised deeply sampled blood TCRbeta repertoires from subjects exposed to, actively infected with, or recovered from COVID-19.

Study-wide findings and limitations: How much clinical and demographic metadata was included differed by source and by participant, and the metadata was provided uncurated.

TCRbeta CDR3 regions were amplified from genomic DNA by means of the immunoSEQ Assay, a bias-controlled multiplex PCR. As for the original processing: The number of nucleated cells in each sample was estimated from the amplification of reference gene primers within the assay. Sequence reads were collapsed and filtered to measure the absolute abundance of every unique TCRbeta CDR3 rearrangement. Productive Simpson clonality was computed per sample as the square root of Simpson's diversity index over productive rearrangements. The immuneACCESS repertoire file appears here via TCRdb, limited to in-frame rearrangements. These files lack a portion of the clones; in checked studies, under half of the deficit traces to unresolved V genes, and the cause of the others is not known. For V, J and clone size, that table is used; D and trimming come from the DNA. Recorded for this sample are over 75,000 clones; roughly 79% of them occurred a single time. The ten largest clones take up around 15% of the sample.

As concerns this clone: Its recognized antigen is unknown. No base quality values were provided; no much bigger clone lies one nucleotide off.

Each collaborating institution followed its own protocols to collect whole blood in K2EDTA tubes. For TCRbeta analysis, collaborators shipped samples in one of three forms: frozen whole blood, isolated PBMCs, or DNA extracted from either of those sample types. Inclusive of the bounding cysteine and phenylalanine, the CDR3 is 12 residues long. The only DNA kept is the CDR3, 36 bases in frame from the first base. The germline V gene (reference sequence) yields WNHNN for CDR1 and SYGVQD for CDR2. At the junction V is shortened by 6 bases and J by 6 bases; bases outside the gene matches: 1. The sequencing sample was made of peripheral blood. The TCR originated in a human donor in a cohort sampled during active COVID-19. The chain couples TRBV10-1 to TRBJ2-1, with TRBD1 identical over 8 junction bases. CDR3 region: CASRGQGNEQFF. The DNA sequence reads TGCGCCAGCAGAGGACAGGGCAATGAGCAGTTCTTC.